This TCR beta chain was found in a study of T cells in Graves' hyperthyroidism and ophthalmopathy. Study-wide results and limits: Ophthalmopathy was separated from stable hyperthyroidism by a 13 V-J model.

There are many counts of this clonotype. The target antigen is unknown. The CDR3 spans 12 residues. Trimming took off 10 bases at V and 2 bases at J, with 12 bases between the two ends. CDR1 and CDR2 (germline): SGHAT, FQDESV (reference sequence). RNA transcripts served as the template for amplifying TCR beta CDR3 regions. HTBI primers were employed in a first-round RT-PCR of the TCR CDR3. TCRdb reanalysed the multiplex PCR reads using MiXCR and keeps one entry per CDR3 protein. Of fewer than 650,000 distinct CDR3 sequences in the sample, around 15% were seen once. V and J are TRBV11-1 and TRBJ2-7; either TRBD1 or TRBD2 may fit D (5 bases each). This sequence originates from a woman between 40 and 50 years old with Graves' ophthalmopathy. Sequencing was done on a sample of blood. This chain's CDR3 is CATRDGPYEQYF. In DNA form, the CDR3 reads TGTGCCACCCGGGACGGTCCCTACGAGCAGTACTTC.